Listed below are T cell receptor beta chains from one sample, sequenced in a study of neurological immune-mediated disorders. TCRdb ran MiXCR on the 5' RACE reads and lists one entry per CDR3 protein. The sample carries around 46,000 distinct CDR3 sequences, approximately 4.5% recorded once. The sample consisted of PBMCs. The receptor set was obtained from a woman aged 55 to 70 with multiple sclerosis. Both conserved end residues are part of each CDR3. The D gene is left open where the match is weak. Expanded clones get a size class; other rows say once, few or many, or leave the size out.

TRBV20-1,.,many,TRBJ2-3,CSADPGTGTDTQYF,TGCAGTGCTGACCCCGGGACGGGCACAGATACGCAGTATTTT
TRBV9,.,many,TRBJ1-1,CASSVEIGSEAFF,TGTGCCAGCAGCGTAGAAATCGGGAGTGAAGCTTTCTTT
TRBV4-1,.,many,TRBJ2-2,CASSQGISNTGELFF,TGCGCCAGCAGCCAAGGGATTAGCAACACCGGGGAGCTGTTTTTT
TRBV3-1,TRBD1,few,TRBJ2-1,CASSHHRGSSYNEQFF,TGTGCCAGCAGCCATCACAGGGGAAGTTCCTACAATGAGCAGTTCTTC
TRBV9,.,many,TRBJ2-3,CASSVGDTDTQYF,TGTGCCAGCAGCGTAGGGGACACAGATACGCAGTATTTT
TRBV20-1,.,many,TRBJ2-5,CSATWAETQYF,TGCAGTGCAACGTGGGCAGAGACCCAGTACTTC
TRBV20-1,TRBD1,many,TRBJ1-1,CSAGKTGDTEAFF,TGCAGTGCTGGGAAGACAGGGGACACTGAAGCTTTCTTT
TRBV4-3,.,few,TRBJ2-3,CASSQGLLATDTQYF,TGCGCCAGCAGCCAAGGATTGCTAGCGACAGATACGCAGTATTTT
TRBV3-1,.,many,TRBJ2-7,CASSQGHSYEQYF,TGTGCCAGCAGCCAGGGACACTCCTACGAGCAGTACTTC
TRBV11-1,TRBD1,many,TRBJ2-1,CASRTGDNYNEQFF,TGTGCCAGCAGGACAGGGGATAACTACAATGAGCAGTTCTTC
TRBV5-1,.,.,TRBJ2-5,CASSPDQGETQYF,TGCGCCAGCAGCCCCGACCAGGGGGAGACCCAGTACTTC
TRBV20-1,TRBD2,many,TRBJ2-1,CSARDGREEFF,TGCAGTGCTAGAGATGGGCGGGAGGAGTTCTTC
TRBV20-1,TRBD2,many,TRBJ2-1,CSASPGLAGVGDEQFF,TGCAGTGCTAGCCCTGGACTAGCGGGAGTCGGGGATGAGCAGTTCTTC
TRBV5-1,.,.,TRBJ2-1,CASSPTQDNEQFF,TGCGCCAGCAGCCCGACTCAGGACAATGAGCAGTTCTTC
TRBV3-1,.,.,TRBJ2-7,CASSQFGGSYEQYF,TGTGCCAGCAGCCAATTCGGGGGTTCCTACGAGCAGTACTTC
TRBV29-1,TRBD1,many,TRBJ1-4,CSVGSRRGTGDEKLFF,TGCAGCGTTGGGTCTCGCCGGGGGACAGGGGACGAAAAACTGTTTTTT
TRBV3-1,.,.,TRBJ2-7,CASSLHDSLAQYF,TGTGCCAGCAGCCTTCACGACAGTCTCGCGCAGTACTTC
TRBV10-1,TRBD1,.,TRBJ2-2,CASRQGENTGELFF,TGCGCCAGCAGACAGGGGGAAAACACCGGGGAGCTGTTTTTT
TRBV27,TRBD1,.,TRBJ2-2,CASSGTGTGGFGELFF,TGTGCCAGCAGTGGTACCGGGACAGGGGGCTTCGGGGAGCTGTTTTTT
TRBV4-2,TRBD2,many,TRBJ2-3,CASSQETLAGATDTQYF,TGTGCCAGCAGCCAAGAAACACTAGCGGGGGCCACAGATACGCAGTATTTT
TRBV20-1,TRBD2,many,TRBJ2-5,CSAQTAGMETQYF,TGCAGTGCCCAGACAGCGGGAATGGAGACCCAGTACTTC
TRBV5-6,TRBD1,many,TRBJ2-2,CASSWGQGSVTGELFF,TGTGCCAGCAGCTGGGGACAGGGGTCGGTCACCGGGGAGCTGTTTTTT
TRBV10-2,.,many,TRBJ1-2,CASGLRRAVGGYTF,TGCGCCAGCGGCTTGAGGAGGGCCGTGGGGGGCTACACCTTC
TRBV7-2,.,.,TRBJ2-2,CASSLIPEGGELFF,TGTGCCAGCAGCTTAATCCCGGAAGGGGGGGAGCTGTTTTTT
TRBV20-1,.,many,TRBJ1-6,CSAEYEGTNSPLHF,TGCAGTGCTGAATACGAGGGAACCAATTCACCCCTCCACTTT
TRBV7-9,.,few,TRBJ2-5,CASRQTGETQYF,TGTGCCAGCAGGCAAACCGGTGAGACCCAGTACTTC
TRBV9,TRBD2,many,TRBJ2-1,CASSVVLAGVDEQFF,TGTGCCAGCAGCGTAGTCCTAGCGGGAGTCGATGAGCAGTTCTTC
TRBV10-2,.,.,TRBJ2-3,CASKRRGTDTQYF,TGCGCCAGCAAGCGTCGGGGGACAGATACGCAGTATTTT
TRBV7-9,.,many,TRBJ1-4,CASSLSRIGGSNEKLFF,TGTGCCAGCAGCTTATCCCGGATCGGAGGGTCTAATGAAAAACTGTTTTTT
TRBV20-1,TRBD2,many,TRBJ2-1,CSAGTSGIDEQFF,TGCAGCGCCGGGACTAGCGGGATTGATGAGCAGTTCTTC
TRBV24-1,.,many,TRBJ2-1,CATSAPRNEQFF,TGTGCCACCAGTGCTCCGCGGAATGAGCAGTTCTTC
TRBV12-3/TRBV12-4,.,many,TRBJ1-2,CASSLDYGFYGYTF,TGTGCCAGCAGTTTAGACTACGGCTTCTATGGCTACACCTTC
TRBV7-9,.,.,TRBJ2-7,CASSPLAASYEQYF,TGTGCCAGCAGCCCCTTGGCCGCTTCCTACGAGCAGTACTTC
TRBV6-5,.,few,TRBJ1-2,CASRNREENTF,TGTGCCAGCAGGAACAGGGAAGAGAACACCTTC
TRBV5-1,.,many,TRBJ2-1,CASSDRYRMKYNEQFF,TGCGCCAGCAGCGACCGGTACAGGATGAAGTACAATGAGCAGTTCTTC
TRBV24-1,TRBD1,many,TRBJ2-4,CATKDRKDIQYF,TGTGCCACCAAGGACAGGAAGGACATTCAGTACTTC
TRBV9,TRBD1,many,TRBJ1-4,CASSDGTGRSEKLFF,TGTGCCAGCAGCGACGGGACAGGGAGAAGTGAAAAACTGTTTTTT
TRBV7-2,TRBD2,many,TRBJ2-3,CASSLGPGLDTDTQYF,TGTGCCAGCAGCTTAGGACCGGGACTAGATACAGATACGCAGTATTTT
TRBV6-6,.,many,TRBJ2-1,CASSYPGTYNEQFF,TGTGCCAGCAGTTACCCCGGGACTTACAATGAGCAGTTCTTC
TRBV6-6,TRBD1,many,TRBJ1-2,CASSRQGVGGYTF,TGTGCCAGCAGCCGACAGGGGGTGGGTGGCTACACCTTC
TRBV5-1,TRBD2,many,TRBJ2-5,CASNPQLAGGLETQYF,TGCGCCAGCAATCCCCAATTGGCGGGGGGGCTGGAGACCCAGTACTTC
TRBV10-1,.,.,TRBJ1-1,CASSGPGGGEAFF,TGCGCCAGCAGTGGGCCCGGTGGGGGTGAAGCTTTCTTT
TRBV7-2,.,.,TRBJ2-1,CASGRGGGAGNEQFF,TGTGCCAGCGGGCGAGGTGGGGGGGCGGGGAATGAGCAGTTCTTC
TRBV10-3,TRBD2,.,TRBJ2-5,CAISESIGRETQYF,TGTGCCATCAGTGAGTCGATCGGGAGGGAGACCCAGTACTTC
TRBV29-1,.,many,TRBJ1-1,CSVLDGRNTEAFF,TGCAGCGTACTGGACGGAAGAAACACTGAAGCTTTCTTT
TRBV29-1,TRBD2,many,TRBJ2-1,CSVGVAGGHGYNEQFF,TGCAGCGTTGGGGTAGCGGGGGGGCACGGTTACAATGAGCAGTTCTTC
TRBV20-1,TRBD1,many,TRBJ2-5,CSAAGTGRSRETQYF,TGCAGTGCAGCCGGGACAGGGCGCTCCCGGGAGACCCAGTACTTC
TRBV5-1,TRBD2,many,TRBJ2-3,CASSAGLAGATDTQYF,TGCGCCAGCAGCGCCGGACTAGCGGGGGCCACAGATACGCAGTATTTT
TRBV5-1,.,.,TRBJ2-2,CASSVGLTNTGELFF,TGCGCCAGCAGCGTGGGACTGACGAACACCGGGGAGCTGTTTTTT
TRBV5-1,TRBD1,.,TRBJ1-2,CAARRQGNFGGYTF,TGCGCCGCGAGAAGACAGGGAAACTTTGGTGGCTACACCTTC
TRBV29-1,.,many,TRBJ1-1,CSESTLNTEAFF,TGCAGCGAAAGCACACTGAACACTGAAGCTTTCTTT
TRBV5-1,.,.,TRBJ2-3,CASSLYSTDTQYF,TGCGCCAGCAGCTTGTACAGCACAGATACGCAGTATTTT
TRBV12-3/TRBV12-4,.,.,TRBJ1-4,CASKPRSSNEKLFF,TGTGCCAGCAAACCCCGAAGCTCTAATGAAAAACTGTTTTTT
TRBV20-1,.,many,TRBJ2-2,CSASWGGKATGELFF,TGCAGTGCTAGTTGGGGCGGGAAGGCCACCGGGGAGCTGTTTTTT
TRBV7-2,TRBD1,many,TRBJ1-2,CASSFDRDYGYTF,TGTGCCAGCAGCTTTGACAGGGACTATGGCTACACCTTC
TRBV7-2,TRBD1,many,TRBJ2-7,CASSQRQGTSEQYF,TGTGCCAGCAGCCAAAGACAGGGTACGAGCGAGCAGTACTTC